The 14 T cell receptor beta chains reported below all come from one sample, sequenced in a study of CD8 T cells in Susac syndrome. Reverse transcription of roughly 0.5 to 1 ug RNA was performed with random hexamers. TCRdb re-called the immunoSEQ multiplex PCR reads through MiXCR, storing one row per CDR3 protein. The sample lists almost 450,000 distinct CDR3 sequences; more than 80% were seen once. The sample was CD8+ T cells from PBMCs. These TCRs come from a human donor with multiple sclerosis.

This chain links TRBV27 with TRBJ1-1; tentative D call: TRBD1 (5 bases). This CDR3 spans 14 amino acids. With 6 bases removed from V and 1 base from J, the gap between germline ends came to 12 bases. Germline V CDR1 and CDR2: MNHEY, SMNVEV (reference sequence). In nucleotides, the CDR3 is TGTGCCAGCAGACTCTTCGGGGGGAACACTGAAGCTTTCTTT. This translates into CASRLFGGNTEAFF.

This clonotype has a handful of counts. The chain recombines TRBV7-8 with TRBJ2-7, with 9 nucleotides matching TRBD1. The CDR3 loop spans 14 amino acids. The trim removed 6 bases at V and 6 bases at J, leaving 9 bases unmatched. Germline V gene lookup returns CDR1 SGHVS and CDR2 FQNEAQ. This chain's CDR3 is CASSPGQGRGEQYF. CDR3 nucleotide sequence: TGTGCCAGCAGTCCGGGACAGGGACGGGGCGAGCAGTACTTC.

This chain joins TRBV6-2 or TRBV6-3 and TRBJ2-7; TRBD2 matches 7 bases. The CDR3 consists of 14 residues. V shed 5 bases, J shed 0 bases, and the junction held 4 bases outside the gene matches. The germline gives CDR1 MNHEY, CDR2 SVGEGT. CDR3 in DNA: TGTGCCAGCAGTGGGGAGGGGTCCTCCTACGAGCAGTACTTC. It yields the protein CASSGEGSSYEQYF.

The chain links TRBV2 to TRBJ2-3; perhaps TRBD1 as D (6 bases). Germline assignment: CDR1 SNHLY and CDR2 FYNNEI. The CDR3 has 18 amino acids. Between the trimmed V and J ends, which lost 8 bases and 2 bases, there was a span of 26 bases. As DNA, the CDR3 is TGTGCCAGCGGGAACTACCTTCGGGCAGGGACACTCACAGATACGCAGTATTTT. Protein: CASGNYLRAGTLTDTQYF.

The V and J genes are TRBV28 and TRBJ1-2; TRBD1 agrees at 7 bases. J was trimmed by 1 base and V by 5 bases; bases with no gene match: 13. Germline V CDR1 and CDR2: MDHEN, SYDVKM. CDR3 length equals 17 residues. The CDR3 DNA follows: TGTGCCAGCAGTCCTCCCACAGGGGCGACCATTAACTATGGCTACACCTTC. The encoded protein is CASSPPTGATINYGYTF.

The V gene is TRBV14, the J gene TRBJ2-7; possible D gene TRBD2, 6 bases. Germline assignment: CDR1 SGHDN and CDR2 FVKESK. The CDR3 runs to 15 residues. V was clipped by 0 bases and J by 3 bases, with 12 bases between them. The CDR3 protein is CASSQDWRGNYEQYF. As DNA, the CDR3 is TGTGCCAGCAGCCAAGATTGGCGGGGCAACTACGAGCAGTACTTC.

In this sample, this clonotype turned up once. V and J are TRBV6-1 and TRBJ2-7; TRBD2 might be the D (6 bases). The CDR3 covers 16 residues. Germline-derived CDR1 and CDR2 are MNHNS and SASEGT. With 1 base removed from V and 1 base from J, the gap between germline ends came to 14 bases. The CDR3 reads CASSEVEGVTSYEQYF. CDR3 DNA sequence: TGTGCCAGCAGTGAAGTGGAGGGCGTTACATCCTACGAGCAGTACTTC.

V gene TRBV7-2 combines with J gene TRBJ2-1; a possible D gene is TRBD1 (6 bases). With 5 bases removed from V and 4 bases from J, the gap between germline ends came to 15 bases. CDR3 size: 15 residues. Germline V lookup: CDR1 SGHTA, CDR2 FQGNSA. This chain's CDR3 is CASSQPGTNYNEQFF. The CDR3 DNA sequence: TGTGCCAGCAGCCAGCCGGGGACAAATTACAATGAGCAGTTCTTC.

The genes are TRBV7-3 and TRBJ2-2; D gene uncertain. Germline CDR1 is SGHTA and CDR2 is FQGTGA. The V and J ends lost 2 bases and 4 bases respectively, with 11 bases between them. This CDR3 has 15 residues. The CDR3 protein is CASSLGLEGTGELFF. CDR3 in DNA: TGTGCCAGCAGCTTAGGTCTAGAAGGCACCGGGGAGCTGTTTTTT.

The genes are TRBV27 and TRBJ2-5; 10 bases are a match to TRBD1. Unmatched junction bases numbered 8, after V lost 0 bases and J lost 7 bases. This CDR3 is 16 amino acids long. Germline values: CDR1 MNHEY, CDR2 SMNVEV (reference sequence). The CDR3 reads CASSLSGQGPLGTQYF. For the CDR3, the DNA is TGTGCCAGCAGTTTATCGGGACAGGGGCCCTTGGGGACCCAGTACTTC.

The gene calls are TRBV19 and TRBJ1-1; D unclear. CDR1 LNHDA and CDR2 SQIVND come from the germline V gene (reference sequence). This CDR3 region has 11 residues. Trimming took 5 bases from V and 7 from J, leaving 8 bases between them. The CDR3, as DNA: TGTGCCAGTAGTGGAATCGGTGAAGCTTTCTTT. Its translation: CASSGIGEAFF.

This clonotype was picked up a small number of times. This chain uses TRBV4-1 with TRBJ2-4; no definite D call. CDR3 length: 13 residues. V was trimmed by 6 bases and J by 7 bases, leaving 13 bases between them. Germline loops: CDR1 MGHRA, CDR2 YSYEKL. The CDR3 coding sequence is TGCGCCAGCAGGGATCAAGGAGACAACATTCAGTACTTC. This codes for CASRDQGDNIQYF.

The V gene is TRBV4-1, the J gene TRBJ2-7; TRBD2 agrees at 7 bases. The junction had 9 bases not matched to a gene; V was cut back by 4 bases and J by 3 bases. Germline CDR1 and CDR2: MGHRA and YSYEKL. This CDR3 spans 15 amino acids. CDR3 protein: CASSRLAGANYEQYF. CDR3 nucleotide sequence: TGCGCCAGCAGCCGGCTCGCGGGAGCCAACTACGAGCAGTACTTC.

The rearrangement links TRBV7-9 to TRBJ2-5; TRBD1 is a possible D gene (6 bases). There are 16 residues in the CDR3. Germline CDR1 reads SEHNR; CDR2 reads FQNEAQ (reference sequence). V was pared by 3 bases and J by 5 bases, with 19 bases between. For the CDR3, the DNA is TGTGCCAGCAGCTTGGTGGTCACAGGGTCCTGGGAGACCCAGTACTTC. It is translated as CASSLVVTGSWETQYF.